What follows are 13 T cell receptor beta chains derived from one specimen sequenced in a study of OX40 agonist ivuxolimab in advanced cancers. To prepare the library, the immunoSEQ multiplex PCR assay was applied. TCRdb retrieved this table from immuneACCESS and kept in-frame rearrangements only. Not all clones are present; in checked studies, unresolved V genes account for under half, and no reason is known for the remainder. This sample has tens of thousands of clones in its table, and around 81% of those were observed once. Over 5% of the sample comes from the top ten. The material was CD4+ or CD8+ T cells sorted from blood, obtained in a trial of the OX40 agonist ivuxolimab. These receptors all stem from an adult with an advanced solid tumor such as melanoma, head and neck, liver or kidney cancer.

This clone was counted many times. The gene calls are TRBV2 and TRBJ2-3; no clear D. The CDR3 runs to 16 residues. Germline-derived CDR1 and CDR2 are SNHLY and FYNNEI. V was trimmed by 4 bases and J by 2 bases, leaving 16 bases between them. In nucleotides, the CDR3 is TGTGCCAGCAGTGGAATTCTGCGGACCCTCACAGATACGCAGTATTTT. The encoded protein is CASSGILRTLTDTQYF. Variable domain in full (rest from reference TRBV2 and TRBJ2-3): EPEVTQTPSHQVTQMGQEVILRCVPISNHLYFYWYRQILGQKVEFLVSFYNNEISEKSEIFDDQFSVERPDGSNFTLKIRSTKLEDSAMYFCASSGILRTLTDTQYFGPGTRLTVL.

The gene calls are TRBV7-9 and TRBJ2-1; D may match TRBD1 or TRBD2 (7 bases each). The CDR3 sequence is 17 residues long. Germline-derived CDR1 and CDR2 are SEHNR and FQNEAQ (reference sequence). The V end lost 5 bases, the J end lost 4 bases, and 21 bases lay between the germline ends. The CDR3, as DNA: TGTGCCAGCAGCCCCCAGGGGGGGAATGCGCGGTACAATGAGCAGTTCTTC. Its translation: CASSPQGGNARYNEQFF.

V and J are TRBV29-1 and TRBJ2-3; 7 bases agree with TRBD1. Trimming removed 5 bases from V and 4 bases from J; junction bases left unmatched: 9. Germline CDR1 and CDR2: SQVTM and ANQGSEA. This CDR3 has 14 residues. The CDR3, as DNA: TGCAGCGTTCAAAGGGGGCCATTACCAGATACGCAGTATTTT. Translation gives CSVQRGPLPDTQYF.

The V gene is TRBV5-6, the J gene TRBJ2-2; TRBD2 matches at 11 bases. The CDR3 length is 16 residues. Losses at the gene ends were 2 bases for V and 8 bases for J; bases not matched to a gene: 8. Looked up from germline, CDR1 is SGHDT and CDR2 is YYEEEE. The CDR3 reads CASSLFTSGSYGELFF. CDR3 DNA: TGTGCCAGCAGCTTATTCACTAGCGGGAGTTATGGGGAGCTGTTTTTT.

This CDR3 reads CASSFQGMNEQFF. The DNA of the CDR3 is TGTGCCAGCAGTTTTCAGGGGATGAATGAGCAGTTCTTC. This chain connects TRBV28 to TRBJ2-1, with D tentatively TRBD1 (6 bases). The V end was cut by 3 bases, the J end by 7 bases, with 10 bases between. Germline CDR1 is MDHEN and CDR2 is SYDVKM. The CDR3 is made up of 13 amino acids. Full variable domain (outside the CDR3, taken from reference TRBV28 and TRBJ2-1): DVKVTQSSRYLVKRTGEKVFLECVQDMDHENMFWYRQDPGLGLRLIYFSYDVKMKEKGDIPEGYSVSREKKERFSLILESASTNQTSMYLCASSFQGMNEQFFGPGTRLTVL.

The table lists this clone with a count of one. The chain links TRBV11-2 to TRBJ2-3, with D possibly being TRBD1 (5 bases). The V gene's germline CDR1 is SGHAT and CDR2 FQNNGV. Trimming removed 5 bases at V and 4 bases at J, with 13 bases between. This CDR3 comprises 14 residues. The CDR3 reads CASSPRDPADTQYF. CDR3 nucleotide sequence: TGTGCCAGCAGCCCCAGGGATCCGGCAGATACGCAGTATTTT. The whole variable domain, filled in from reference TRBV11-2 and TRBJ2-3, reads EAGVAQSPRYKIIEKRQSVAFWCNPISGHATLYWYQQILGQGPKLLIQFQNNGVVDDSQLPKDRFSAERLKGVDSTLKIQPAKLEDSAVYLCASSPRDPADTQYFGPGTRLTVL.

V usage is TRBV6-1 and J usage is TRBJ2-4, with TRBD2 as a possible D gene (5 bases). There are 11 residues in the CDR3. Trimming took 2 bases from V and 13 from J, leaving 9 bases between them. CDR1 is MNHNS, CDR2 SASEGT, per germline. CDR3 amino acids: CASSETREQYF. DNA of the CDR3: TGTGCCAGCAGTGAAACGAGGGAGCAGTACTTC.

This chain joins TRBV4-1 and TRBJ1-5; D uncertain. V was clipped by 1 base and J by 4 bases, with 11 bases between them. Germline-derived CDR1 and CDR2 are MGHRA and YSYEKL. The CDR3 covers 15 residues. This chain's CDR3 is CASSQVGSGNQPQHF. CDR3 nucleotides: TGCGCCAGCAGCCAAGTTGGATCGGGGAATCAGCCCCAGCATTTT.

A note on this clone: This sample also contains other DNA sequences that code for the same CDR3. The chain couples TRBV19 to TRBJ2-7; D uncertain. The CDR3 contains 13 residues. Germline CDR1 and CDR2: LNHDA and SQIVND (reference sequence). V lost 5 bases, J lost 2 bases, and 10 bases lay in between. Here the CDR3 DNA reads TGTGCCAGTAGTCCGGGCCAGGCCTACGAGCAGTACTTC. This translates into CASSPGQAYEQYF.

The V call is TRBV4-1, the J call TRBJ2-3; the D is unclear. Germline V gives CDR1 MGHRA, CDR2 YSYEKL. V was clipped by 0 bases and J by 0 bases, with 16 bases between them. The CDR3 has 18 residues. In nucleotides, the CDR3 is TGCGCCAGCAGCCAAGACGATCTGAGCCTTGATAGCACAGATACGCAGTATTTT. Protein product: CASSQDDLSLDSTDTQYF.

This clone was seen just once. The rearrangement uses TRBV27 and TRBJ1-5; D remains unclear. This CDR3 has 13 amino acids. CDR1 and CDR2 (germline): MNHEY, SMNVEV (reference sequence). V dropped 5 bases and J dropped 5 bases, with 10 bases sitting between them. The CDR3 nucleotides are TGTGCCAGCAGTATCCTAGCCGATCAGCCCCAGCATTTT. It codes for CASSILADQPQHF.

The chain joins TRBV18 to TRBJ2-1, with D possibly being TRBD1 (6 bases). This CDR3 has 14 residues. The germline V gene has CDR1 KGHSH and CDR2 LQKENI. V was pared by 4 bases and J by 2 bases, with 9 bases between. CDR3 sequence (DNA): TGTGCCAGCTCACACCGGGACACCTACAATGAGCAGTTCTTC. It is translated as CASSHRDTYNEQFF.

The chain is built from TRBV5-6 and TRBJ1-5; no clear D. The germline V gene has CDR1 SGHDT and CDR2 YYEEEE. V was pared by 0 bases and J by 2 bases, with 6 bases between. The CDR3 covers 14 residues. In DNA form, the CDR3 reads TGTGCCAGCAGCTTGGCGGAGGGCAATCAGCCCCAGCATTTT. Its translation: CASSLAEGNQPQHF.